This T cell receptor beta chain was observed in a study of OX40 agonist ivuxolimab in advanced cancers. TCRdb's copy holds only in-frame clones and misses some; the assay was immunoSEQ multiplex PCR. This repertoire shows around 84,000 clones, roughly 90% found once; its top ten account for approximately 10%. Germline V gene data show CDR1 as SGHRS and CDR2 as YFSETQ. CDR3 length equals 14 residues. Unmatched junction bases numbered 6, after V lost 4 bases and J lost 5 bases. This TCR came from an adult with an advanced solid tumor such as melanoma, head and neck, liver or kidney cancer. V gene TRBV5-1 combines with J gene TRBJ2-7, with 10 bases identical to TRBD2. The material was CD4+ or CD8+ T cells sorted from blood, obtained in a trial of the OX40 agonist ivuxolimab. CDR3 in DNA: TGCGCCAGCAGCATTACTAGCGGGGATAACGAGCAGTACTTC. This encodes CASSITSGDNEQYF. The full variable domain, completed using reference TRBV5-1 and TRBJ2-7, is KAGVTQTPRYLIKTRGQQVTLSCSPISGHRSVSWYQQTPGQGLQFLFEYFSETQRNKGNFPGRFSGRQFSNSRSEMNVSTLELGDSALYLCASSITSGDNEQYFGPGTRLTVT.